The next 12 T cell receptor beta chains were all read from a single sample in a study of T cells in Graves' hyperthyroidism and ophthalmopathy. RNA transcripts were the template for amplifying TCR beta CDR3 regions. The TCR CDR3 first-round RT-PCR relied on the HTBI primer set. TCRdb redid the calling of the multiplex PCR reads with MiXCR, one entry per CDR3 protein. The profile shows 690,000 or so distinct CDR3 sequences, around 20% of them singletons. The sequencing input was blood. The receptors were sampled from a woman between 50 and 59 years old with Graves' hyperthyroidism that later progressed to Graves' ophthalmopathy.

This clonotype showed up just a few times. The V gene is TRBV5-5, the J gene TRBJ1-6; no clear D. Trimming stripped 4 bases from V and 7 bases from J, with 18 bases between. The CDR3 covers 16 residues. Germline CDR1 SGHKS, CDR2 YYEKEE (reference sequence). CDR3 residues: CASSRVGNKGNSPLHF. In DNA form, the CDR3 reads TGTGCCAGCAGCCGTGTCGGGAATAAAGGCAATTCACCCCTCCACTTT.

There are a few counts of this clonotype. A much more abundant neighbour one base away suggests this may be a read error. The rearrangement uses TRBV6-1 and TRBJ2-7, with D uncertain. The CDR3 loop spans 11 amino acids. Per germline, CDR1 MNHNS and CDR2 SASEGT. The CDR3 sequence: CASREAYEQYF. The CDR3 DNA reads as TGTGCCAGCAGGGAAGCCTACGAGCAGTACTTC.

This clonotype was detected a few times. The chain carries TRBV6-1 and TRBJ2-1; D might be TRBD1 (6 bases). Germline V gene data show CDR1 as MNHNS and CDR2 as SASEGT. The CDR3 is 15 amino acids. V lost 4 bases, J lost 0 bases, and 10 bases lay in between. CDR3 loop: CASSGQESSYNEQFF. In nucleotides, the CDR3 is TGTGCCAGCAGTGGACAGGAAAGCTCCTACAATGAGCAGTTCTTC.

This clonotype turned up a few times. The CDR3 ends on some other residue instead of the conserved phenylalanine or tryptophan, so this is likely a read error. This rearrangement joins TRBV11-2 to TRBJ1-1; no clear D. The germline V gene encodes CDR1 SGHAT and CDR2 FQNNGV. This CDR3 is 14 amino acids long. Trimming stripped 5 bases from V and 3 bases from J, with 13 bases between. Here the CDR3 reads CASSPWAYDTEAFL. The CDR3 nucleotides are TGTGCCAGCAGCCCCTGGGCCTATGACACTGAAGCTTTCCTT.

This clonotype was recorded a few times. The chain couples TRBV9 to TRBJ2-6, with 9 bases matching TRBD1. Germline V lookup: CDR1 SGDLS, CDR2 YYNGEE. The V segment lost 3 bases and the J segment 0 bases; nucleotides outside the gene matches: 4. The CDR3 spans 17 residues. CDR3 DNA sequence: TGTGCCAGCAGCGAGGGACAGGGCCTCTCTGGGGCCAACGTCCTGACTTTC. Protein: CASSEGQGLSGANVLTF.

This clonotype was counted between two and nine times. The chain joins TRBV7-9 to TRBJ2-7; D unresolved. CDR3 length: 12 residues. V dropped 4 bases and J dropped 3 bases, with 7 bases sitting between them. CDR1 and CDR2 from the germline V gene are SEHNR and FQNEAQ (reference sequence). In DNA form, the CDR3 reads TGTGCCAGCAGCTCACCACACTACGAGCAGTACTTC. Encoded protein: CASSSPHYEQYF.

The chain joins TRBV19 to TRBJ2-2; TRBD1 aligns across 9 bases. V gave up 5 bases and J gave up 0 bases; unmatched junction bases: 4. In germline, CDR1 is LNHDA, CDR2 SQIVND (reference sequence). The CDR3 covers 16 residues. In DNA, the CDR3 is TGTGCCAGTAGTTCAGGGACAGGGACGAACACCGGGGAGCTGTTTTTT. Protein sequence: CASSSGTGTNTGELFF.

Turning to this clonotype: A read error may be the cause here, since a much bigger clone is one base away. The rearrangement joins TRBV12-3 or TRBV12-4 to TRBJ1-6; no definite D call. V dropped 7 bases and J dropped 3 bases, with 13 bases sitting between them. CDR3 size: 15 residues. DNA of the CDR3: TGTGCCAGCAACAAGGAACAGAGCTATAATTCACCCCTCCACTTT. Amino acid sequence: CASNKEQSYNSPLHF.

The chain is built from TRBV12-5 and TRBJ2-2, with TRBD1 identical over 9 bases. Per germline, CDR1 LGHNT and CDR2 FRNRAP. V lost 3 bases and J lost 4; bases outside the gene matches: 9. The CDR3 is made up of 17 amino acids. In DNA form, the CDR3 reads TGTGCTAGTGGTTTCACGGCCGGGACAGGGAGCACCGGGGAGCTGTTTTTT. This sequence encodes CASGFTAGTGSTGELFF.

This clonotype occurred many times. The V call is TRBV3-1, the J call TRBJ1-1; tentatively, D is TRBD1 (6 bases). Trimming removed 0 bases at V and 2 bases at J, with 16 bases between. Germline V gene sequence: CDR1 LGHDT, CDR2 YNNKEL (reference sequence). This CDR3 region has 17 residues. The CDR3 nucleotides are TGTGCCAGCAGCCAAGACTGGGAACAGGGCTTAAACACTGAAGCTTTCTTT. Protein: CASSQDWEQGLNTEAFF.

The rearrangement links TRBV5-6 to TRBJ1-4; D remains unclear. V gave up 1 base and J gave up 8 bases, with 12 bases separating them. The CDR3 runs to 14 residues. Germline V gene sequence: CDR1 SGHDT, CDR2 YYEEEE. CDR3 in amino acids: CASSLSQIREKLFF. The CDR3 nucleotides read TGTGCCAGCAGCTTGTCGCAAATCCGGGAAAAACTGTTTTTT.

The chain is built from TRBV10-2 and TRBJ2-1; TRBD2 matches 10 bases. Losses at the gene ends were 4 bases for V and 6 bases for J; bases not matched to a gene: 9. CDR3 length: 16 residues. In germline, CDR1 is WSHSY, CDR2 SAAADI. The CDR3 DNA follows: TGCGCCAGCAGTGCGTATTCTAGCGGGGGAACCAATGAGCAGTTCTTC. It specifies CASSAYSSGGTNEQFF.